Here is one T cell receptor (beta chain) with its context. The data were taken from a study of blood T cell repertoires in COVID-19. Overall study context: The United States, Italy and Spain were the sources of the acute and convalescent COVID-19 samples. T cells, B-cell-depleted T cells, or PBMCs supplied cDNA or gDNA.

From germline, CDR1 is SNHLY and CDR2 FYNNEI. V lost 7 bases to trimming and J lost 2 bases; unmatched junction nucleotides: 8. The CDR3 spans 16 residues. Per the original data handling: Estimates of nucleated cell counts were drawn from the amplification of reference gene primers. Method: immunoSEQ multiplex PCR; TCRdb's copy keeps in-frame clones and lacks some. The V and J calls and clone size come from that table; D and trimming were worked out from the DNA. The data hold some 250,000 clones, with approximately 80% observed a single time. The TCR comes from an older woman with active or convalescent COVID-19. V usage is TRBV2 and J usage is TRBJ2-3, with 11 bases matching TRBD2. Sequenced input: peripheral blood. Here the CDR3 DNA reads TGTGCCAGCACCGGGACTAGCGGCCCCACCACAGATACGCAGTATTTT. It yields the protein CASTGTSGPTTDTQYF.